This T cell receptor beta chain was recovered during a study of T-cell memory formation after mild COVID-19. Overall study results and limits: CD4+ contracting clones lay mainly in CM and EM, CD8+ ones in EMRA.

On this clonotype itself: The antigen remains undetermined.

CDR3 length: 17 amino acids. From germline, CDR1 is MRHNA and CDR2 SNTAGT. Trimming removed 0 bases from V and 1 base from J; junction bases left unmatched: 6. TCRdb ran MiXCR on the 5' RACE reads and lists one entry per CDR3 protein. This table has 250,000 to 300,000 distinct CDR3 sequences, roughly 17% appearing once. The receptor was derived from a man aged 18 to 29 who had mild COVID-19 (a few samples of this study predate the infection). Cell type and time point are not known. Material: PBMCs or a T cell subset sorted from them (not recorded which). The gene calls are TRBV6-4 and TRBJ2-3; TRBD2 matches 8 bases. CDR3 loop: CASSDSIAGSGTDTQYF. The DNA of the CDR3 is TGTGCCAGCAGTGACTCCATAGCGGGGTCTGGCACAGATACGCAGTATTTT.